The 12 T cell receptor beta chains presented below share a single source sample, sequenced in a study of shared clonotypes between healthy human individuals. CD45RO-negative, CCR7-selected cells formed the naive CD8 fraction, which excluded terminally differentiated effector memory CD45RA+ cells. The assay was immunoSEQ multiplex PCR, and TCRdb's table has in-frame clones only and misses some. The sample lists about 2.2 million clones; just over 90% were seen once. Sequenced material: naive CD8+ T cells from PBMCs. These receptors were obtained from a man between 18 and 29 years old in good health. Some clones in this sample may be carry-over from other donors' samples.

The chain couples TRBV7-9 to TRBJ1-2; no definite D call. The CDR3 loop spans 14 amino acids. Per the germline V gene, CDR1 is SEHNR and CDR2 is FQNEAQ (reference sequence). V shed 4 bases and J shed 0 bases, with 9 bases lying between them. The CDR3 reads CASSSVGPNYGYTF. The CDR3 DNA reads as TGTGCCAGCAGCTCGGTCGGACCTAACTATGGCTACACCTTC.

V gene TRBV27 combines with J gene TRBJ2-2, with D maybe TRBD2 (5 bases). Trimming took 4 bases from V and 5 from J, leaving 14 bases between them. The CDR3 totals 15 residues. CDR1 is MNHEY and CDR2 is SMNVEV in the germline V gene (reference sequence). CDR3 loop: CASSSIEDLTGELFF. The CDR3 DNA reads TGTGCCAGCAGTTCAATCGAGGACTTAACCGGGGAGCTGTTTTTT.

On this clone: Other DNA sequences from this sample encode an identical CDR3 as well. Here the CDR3 reads CASSLIGGETQYF. DNA of the CDR3: TGTGCCAGCAGCTTAATCGGGGGCGAGACCCAGTACTTC. This rearrangement joins TRBV11-2 to TRBJ2-5; D may be TRBD1 or TRBD2 (6 bases each). CDR1 is SGHAT, CDR2 FQNNGV, per germline. CDR3 size: 13 residues. V was clipped by 2 bases and J by 5 bases, with 9 bases between them.

The CDR3 reads CASSQTRDRGHNEQFF. The CDR3 region has the DNA TGCGCCAGCAGCCAAACCCGGGACAGGGGGCACAATGAGCAGTTCTTC. The V call is TRBV5-1, the J call TRBJ2-1; 12 positions agree with TRBD1. CDR3 size: 16 residues. Unmatched junction bases numbered 7, after V lost 4 bases and J lost 5 bases. Germline V CDR1 and CDR2: SGHRS, YFSETQ.

On this clone: Other DNA sequences from this sample encode an identical CDR3 as well. The chain has TRBV5-6 and TRBJ2-7; maybe TRBD1 (5 bases). The V gene's germline CDR1 is SGHDT and CDR2 YYEEEE. V dropped 0 bases and J dropped 5 bases, with 12 bases sitting between them. This CDR3 is 14 amino acids long. The CDR3 loop is CASSLAGSLHEQYF. The CDR3 nucleotides are TGTGCCAGCAGCTTGGCAGGGTCCCTCCACGAGCAGTACTTC.

CDR3 in amino acids: CASSPGTEPYEQYF. The CDR3 DNA reads TGTGCCAGCAGCCCCGGGACAGAGCCCTACGAGCAGTACTTC. The rearrangement links TRBV5-4 to TRBJ2-7; 7 bases are shared with TRBD1. J lost 2 bases, V lost 4 bases, and 6 bases had no gene match. The CDR3 extends over 14 amino acids. The V gene's germline CDR1 is SGHNT and CDR2 YYREEE (reference sequence).

The V gene is TRBV19, the J gene TRBJ2-3; D tentatively fits TRBD1 or TRBD2 (5 bases each). V was clipped by 6 bases and J by 5 bases, with 9 bases between them. Germline CDR1 is LNHDA and CDR2 is SQIVND (reference sequence). This CDR3 has 12 amino acids. CDR3 in amino acids: CASRPGGDTQYF. The CDR3 DNA follows: TGTGCCAGTAGACCTGGGGGAGATACGCAGTATTTT.

The genes are TRBV4-3 and TRBJ2-1, with a tentative D call TRBD1 (7 bases). Trimming removed 2 bases from V and 7 bases from J, with 18 bases in between. CDR3 size: 16 residues. Germline values: CDR1 LGHNA, CDR2 YSLEER. The CDR3: CASSQSPGGLTNEQFF. CDR3 bases: TGCGCCAGCAGCCAAAGTCCAGGGGGGCTCACGAATGAGCAGTTCTTC.

DNA of the CDR3: TGCGCCAGCAGCTTAGGGGTCCCCGGGGAGCTGTTTTTT. This encodes CASSLGVPGELFF. J is TRBJ2-2 and V is TRBV4-1; TRBD1 might be the D (5 bases). This CDR3 is built from 13 residues. CDR1 and CDR2 from the germline V gene are MGHRA and YSYEKL. V lost 5 bases and J 6 bases, leaving 10 bases between the germline ends.

Only one count was recorded for this clone. This chain links TRBV9 with TRBJ2-1, with 10 bases matching TRBD2. The length of the CDR3 is 16 residues. The V gene's germline CDR1 is SGDLS and CDR2 YYNGEE. V trimming: 5 bases; J trimming: 8 bases; junction bases outside the gene matches: 13. As DNA, the CDR3 is TGTGCCAGCAGTGCCTCCCTAGCGGGAGTGCTGGATGAGCAGTTCTTC. Its protein product is CASSASLAGVLDEQFF.

About this clone itself: Other DNA sequences within the sample encode an identical CDR3. The V and J genes are TRBV27 and TRBJ1-4; D call uncertain. The germline gives CDR1 MNHEY, CDR2 SMNVEV (reference sequence). The CDR3 is made up of 12 amino acids. The V end was cut by 4 bases, the J end by 4 bases, with 4 bases between. The CDR3 sequence is CASSWGNEKLFF. CDR3 coding DNA: TGTGCCAGCAGTTGGGGTAATGAAAAACTGTTTTTT.

This clone was picked up one time. V usage is TRBV11-1 and J usage is TRBJ2-5, with no clear D. The germline V and J ends were trimmed by 6 bases and 2 bases, with 10 bases remaining between them. The germline V gene has CDR1 SGHAT and CDR2 FQDESV (reference sequence). The CDR3 length is 13 residues. The DNA of the CDR3 is TGTGCCAGCAGGCCCAAGTTGCAAGAGACCCAGTACTTC. The encoded protein is CASRPKLQETQYF.